Each of the 7 T cell receptor beta chains below was sequenced from the same sample in a study of blood T cell repertoires in COVID-19. Clones were read by immunoSEQ multiplex PCR, and TCRdb kept only the in-frame ones, dropping some. Found here are about 290,000 clones, under 90% of them singletons; the top ten hold approximately 1.5%. Input material: PBMCs or T cells enriched from blood (not recorded which). All receptors come from a woman in her thirties or forties who had recovered from COVID-19.

The chain is built from TRBV18 and TRBJ2-5; the match to TRBD1 covers 7 bases. The CDR3 runs to 13 residues. Germline V lookup: CDR1 KGHSH, CDR2 LQKENI. J gave up 7 bases and V 3 bases, and 5 bases lay outside the gene matches. In DNA, the CDR3 is TGTGCCAGCTCACCCGACAGGGCTGGGACCCAGTACTTC. It codes for CASSPDRAGTQYF.

The CDR3 loop reads CASSLSEESLPRTQYF. CDR3 coding DNA: TGTGCCAGCAGCTTAAGCGAGGAATCGCTGCCACGTACGCAGTATTTT. The chain is built from TRBV7-9 and TRBJ2-3; no reliable D call. V was pared by 2 bases and J by 8 bases, with 20 bases between. This CDR3 has 16 residues. Looked up from germline, CDR1 is SEHNR and CDR2 is FQNEAQ (reference sequence).

This chain joins TRBV18 and TRBJ1-2, with 11 bases fitting TRBD1. V shed 4 bases and J 8 bases; nucleotides not matched to a gene: 6. CDR1 KGHSH and CDR2 LQKENI come from the germline V gene. This CDR3 has 14 residues. For the CDR3, the DNA is TGTGCCAGCTCACTCGGACAGGGGGCAGGGGGCTACACCTTC. Translating it yields CASSLGQGAGGYTF.

CDR3: CASSKARAGANVLTF. In DNA, the CDR3 is TGTGCCAGCTCCAAGGCCAGGGCTGGGGCCAACGTCCTGACTTTC. The V and J genes are TRBV2 and TRBJ2-6; D perhaps matches TRBD1 (5 bases). CDR1 is SNHLY and CDR2 is FYNNEI in the germline V gene. This CDR3 spans 15 amino acids. V was shortened by 8 bases and J by 2 bases, with 13 bases between the two germline ends.

This clone occurred once. The V gene is TRBV6-5, the J gene TRBJ2-3, with TRBD2 identical over 7 bases. The CDR3 length is 13 residues. Germline trimming cut 6 bases from V and 2 bases from J; bases unmatched to any gene: 2. In germline, CDR1 is MNHEY, CDR2 SVGAGI. For the CDR3, the DNA is TGTGCCAGCAGGCGGGAGTTCACAGATACGCAGTATTTT. Encoded protein: CASRREFTDTQYF.

The CDR3 loop is CASSLAGSTGSNTEAFF. The CDR3 bases are TGCGCCAGCAGCTTGGCAGGCTCTACAGGGTCGAACACTGAAGCTTTCTTT. The rearrangement links TRBV5-1 to TRBJ1-1, with D possibly TRBD1 on 6 matching bases. CDR3 size: 17 residues. Germline CDR1 and CDR2: SGHRS and YFSETQ. The germline V and J ends were trimmed by 0 bases and 1 base, with 16 bases remaining between them.

In this sample, this clone turned up a few times. This chain joins TRBV10-3 and TRBJ2-7; 7 bases align to TRBD1. Germline V gene data show CDR1 as ENHRY and CDR2 as SYGVKD. J lost 3 bases, V lost 4 bases, and 6 bases had no gene match. The CDR3 contains 14 residues. The CDR3 loop reads CAISGGTANYEQYF. The CDR3 nucleotides are TGTGCCATCAGTGGGGGGACAGCCAACTACGAGCAGTACTTC.